The source of this TCR beta chain is a study of OX40 agonist ivuxolimab in advanced cancers. The wider study: Hepatocellular carcinoma, melanoma, renal cell or head and neck cancer was diagnosed in the dose-escalation patients.

Germline CDR1 and CDR2: LNHNV and YYDKDF (reference sequence). With 6 bases removed from V and 4 bases from J, the gap between germline ends came to 13 bases. The CDR3 covers 14 residues. Of note for this clone: Its antigen is undetermined.

General study findings and limits: Normalized expansion of T-cell clones was also low for some nonresponders. At doses 0.1 to 3.0 mg/kg, CD4+ and CD8+ clones expanded. Partial responders at 0.1-3.0 mg/kg had among the lowest clonal expansion.

Profiled with immunoSEQ multiplex PCR; TCRdb holds only in-frame clones, not every one. The sample carries roughly 70,000 clones, 90% recorded once. The TCR originated in an adult with an advanced solid tumor such as melanoma, head and neck, liver or kidney cancer. The chain joins TRBV15 to TRBJ2-1; D gene uncertain. Sequencing was performed on CD4+ or CD8+ T cells sorted from blood, taken in a trial of the OX40 agonist ivuxolimab. The CDR3 region is CATSPPPRYNEQFF. CDR3 coding DNA: TGTGCCACCAGTCCCCCGCCAAGATACAATGAGCAGTTCTTC.